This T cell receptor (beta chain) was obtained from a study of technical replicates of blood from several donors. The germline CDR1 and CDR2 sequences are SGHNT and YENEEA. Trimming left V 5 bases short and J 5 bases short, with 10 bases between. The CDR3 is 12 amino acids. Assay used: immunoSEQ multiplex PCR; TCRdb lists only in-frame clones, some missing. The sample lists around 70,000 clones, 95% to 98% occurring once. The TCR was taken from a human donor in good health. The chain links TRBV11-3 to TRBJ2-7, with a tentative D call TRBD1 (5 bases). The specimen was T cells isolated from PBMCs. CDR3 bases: TGTGCCAGCAGCCTACCAGGGAACGAGCAGTACTTC. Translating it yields CASSLPGNEQYF.